This note documents a single TCR beta chain sequence. Its antigen is not identified. Clones were sequenced by immunoSEQ multiplex PCR, and TCRdb holds only the in-frame ones, with some missing. The repertoire holds tens of thousands of clones, with 92% as singletons. Trimming stripped 7 bases from V and 4 bases from J, with 13 bases between. The CDR3 is made up of 13 amino acids. Analysis merged second doses at about 4 or about 12 weeks. These data belong to a study of T cell responses to AZD1222 COVID-19 vaccine. Findings of the study overall: Repertoires in all cases were sampled only once the peak T cell response had passed.

The chain combines TRBV12-3 or TRBV12-4 with TRBJ1-2, with a weak D call TRBD1 (6 bases). The sample was peripheral blood, taken 28 days after the second AZD1222 dose. The source is an adult who received the AZD1222 COVID-19 vaccine. For the CDR3, the DNA is TGTGCCAGCACCCTCGGGGGCGTCTATGGCTACACCTTC. Translation gives CASTLGGVYGYTF.